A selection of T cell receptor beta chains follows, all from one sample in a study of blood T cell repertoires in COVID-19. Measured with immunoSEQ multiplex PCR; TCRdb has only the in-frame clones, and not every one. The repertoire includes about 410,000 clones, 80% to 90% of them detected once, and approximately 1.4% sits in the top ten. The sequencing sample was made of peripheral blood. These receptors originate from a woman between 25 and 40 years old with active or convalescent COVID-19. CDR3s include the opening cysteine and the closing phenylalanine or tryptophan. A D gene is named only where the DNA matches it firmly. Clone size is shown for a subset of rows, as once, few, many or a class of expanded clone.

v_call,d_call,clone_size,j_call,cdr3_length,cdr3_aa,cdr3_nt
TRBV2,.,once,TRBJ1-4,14,CASSEIRDNEKLFF,TGTGCCAGCAGTGAGATCAGGGATAATGAAAAACTGTTTTTT
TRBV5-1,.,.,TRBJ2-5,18,CASSSNPRGAGTQETQYF,TGCGCCAGCAGCTCAAATCCCAGGGGGGCAGGGACTCAAGAGACCCAGTACTTC
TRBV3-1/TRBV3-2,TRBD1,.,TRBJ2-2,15,CASSQDRGSAGELFF,TGTGCCAGCAGCCAGGACAGGGGAAGTGCCGGGGAGCTGTTTTTT
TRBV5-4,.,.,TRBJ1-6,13,CASSPGQSSPLHF,TGTGCCAGCTCCCCCGGACAAAGTTCACCCCTCCACTTT
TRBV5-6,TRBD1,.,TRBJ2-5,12,CASSFGTGVQYF,TGTGCCAGCAGCTTTGGGACAGGGGTACAGTACTTC
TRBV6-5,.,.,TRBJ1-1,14,CASSSGGMNTEAFF,TGTGCCAGCAGTTCAGGAGGGATGAACACTGAAGCTTTCTTT
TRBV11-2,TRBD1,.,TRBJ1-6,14,CASSSYRGNSPLHF,TGTGCCAGCAGCTCATACAGGGGTAATTCACCCCTCCACTTT
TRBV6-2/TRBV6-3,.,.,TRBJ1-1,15,CASSAPPGGNTEAFF,TGTGCCAGCAGTGCACCCCCTGGAGGGAACACTGAAGCTTTCTTT
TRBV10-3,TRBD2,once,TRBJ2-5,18,CAISEGLAGGGNQETQYF,TGTGCCATCAGTGAGGGACTAGCGGGAGGAGGAAACCAAGAGACCCAGTACTTC
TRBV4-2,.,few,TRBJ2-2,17,CASSPRLVAGNTGELFF,TGTGCCAGCAGCCCCAGATTAGTTGCGGGGAACACCGGGGAGCTGTTTTTT
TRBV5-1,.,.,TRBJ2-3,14,CASSLLRGADTQYF,TGCGCCAGCAGCTTGCTACGAGGTGCAGATACGCAGTATTTT
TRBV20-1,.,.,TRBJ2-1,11,CSAKSGYEQFF,TGCAGTGCAAAAAGCGGCTATGAGCAGTTCTTC
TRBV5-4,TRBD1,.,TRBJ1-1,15,CASSLAGQGRTEAFF,TGTGCCAGCAGCTTGGCAGGACAGGGTCGTACTGAAGCTTTCTTT
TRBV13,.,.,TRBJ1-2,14,CASSHHRANYGYTF,TGTGCCAGCAGCCATCACAGGGCCAACTATGGCTACACCTTC
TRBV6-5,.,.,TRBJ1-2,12,CASWGHNYGYTF,TGTGCCAGCTGGGGACATAACTATGGCTACACCTTC
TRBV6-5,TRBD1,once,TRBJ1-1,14,CASTTGVGNTEAFF,TGTGCCAGCACTACAGGGGTGGGGAACACTGAAGCTTTCTTT
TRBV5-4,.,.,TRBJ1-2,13,CASSFYRGYGYTF,TGTGCCAGCAGCTTCTATCGGGGTTATGGCTACACCTTC
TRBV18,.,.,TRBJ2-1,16,CASSPYEGLSPDEQFF,TGTGCCAGCTCACCCTACGAGGGACTCTCCCCCGATGAGCAGTTCTTC
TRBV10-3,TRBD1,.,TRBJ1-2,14,CAISESAQGEGYTF,TGTGCCATCAGTGAGTCCGCCCAGGGGGAGGGCTACACCTTC
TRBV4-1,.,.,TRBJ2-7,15,CASSQEGVRLYEQYF,TGCGCCAGCAGCCAAGAAGGCGTGCGGTTGTACGAGCAGTACTTC
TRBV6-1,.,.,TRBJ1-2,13,CASSDQNNYGYTF,TGTGCCAGCAGTGACCAGAATAACTATGGCTACACCTTC
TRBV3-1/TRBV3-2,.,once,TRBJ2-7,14,CASSQVGGSYEQYF,TGTGCCAGCAGCCAAGTCGGCGGCTCCTACGAGCAGTACTTC
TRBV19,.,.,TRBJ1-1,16,CASSIWQGTMNTEAFF,TGTGCCAGTAGTATCTGGCAGGGGACCATGAACACTGAAGCTTTCTTT
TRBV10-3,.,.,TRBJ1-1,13,CATWTDMNTEAFF,TGTGCCACCTGGACAGACATGAACACTGAAGCTTTCTTT
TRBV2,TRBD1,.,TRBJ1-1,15,CASTERDRKNTEAFF,TGTGCCAGCACTGAAAGGGACAGGAAAAACACTGAAGCTTTCTTT
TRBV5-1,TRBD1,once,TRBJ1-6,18,CASSVTGGPEPNNSPLHF,TGCGCCAGCAGCGTCACAGGGGGCCCCGAACCTAATAATTCACCCCTCCACTTT
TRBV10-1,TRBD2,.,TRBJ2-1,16,CASSESRGRTYNEQFF,TGCGCCAGCAGTGAGTCTCGCGGGAGAACCTACAATGAGCAGTTCTTC
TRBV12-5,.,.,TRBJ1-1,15,CASGLVGGLTTEAFF,TGTGCTAGTGGTTTGGTAGGGGGTCTGACGACTGAAGCTTTCTTT
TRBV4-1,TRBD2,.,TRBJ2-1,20,CASSQDWVAGVLGSYNEQFF,TGCGCCAGCAGCCAAGATTGGGTAGCGGGAGTTTTGGGATCCTACAATGAGCAGTTCTTC
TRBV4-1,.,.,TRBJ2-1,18,CASSQELLSGSVYNEQFF,TGCGCCAGCAGCCAAGAATTGTTATCGGGGTCGGTCTACAATGAGCAGTTCTTC
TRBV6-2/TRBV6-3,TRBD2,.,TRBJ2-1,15,CASSEMGGPWDEQFF,TGTGCCAGCAGTGAGATGGGAGGGCCATGGGATGAGCAGTTCTTC
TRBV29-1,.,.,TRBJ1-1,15,CSVEVRGGSDTEAFF,TGCAGCGTTGAGGTCCGCGGGGGAAGCGATACTGAAGCTTTCTTT
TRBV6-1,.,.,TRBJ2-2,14,CASSEGRDTGELFF,TGTGCCAGCAGTGAAGGGAGGGACACCGGGGAGCTGTTTTTT
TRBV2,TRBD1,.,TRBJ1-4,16,CASSEFRGRDGEKLFF,TGTGCCAGCAGTGAATTTAGGGGGCGCGACGGGGAAAAACTGTTTTTT
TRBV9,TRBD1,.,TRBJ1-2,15,CASSFRTGLNYGYTF,TGTGCCAGCAGCTTCCGGACAGGGCTTAACTATGGCTACACCTTC
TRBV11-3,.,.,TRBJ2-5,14,CASSLGTGGETQYF,TGTGCCAGCAGCTTAGGGACCGGAGGAGAGACCCAGTACTTC
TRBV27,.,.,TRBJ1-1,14,CASSLGGAGTEAFF,TGTGCCAGCAGTTTAGGGGGGGCGGGCACTGAAGCTTTCTTT
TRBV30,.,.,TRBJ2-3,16,CAWNLDSPKNTDTQYF,TGTGCCTGGAACCTGGACTCCCCCAAAAACACAGATACGCAGTATTTT
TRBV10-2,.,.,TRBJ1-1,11,CASRQNTEAFF,TGCGCCAGCAGACAAAACACTGAAGCTTTCTTT
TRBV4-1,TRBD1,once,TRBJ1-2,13,CASRLDRGGGYTF,TGCGCCAGCAGACTGGACAGGGGAGGTGGCTACACCTTC
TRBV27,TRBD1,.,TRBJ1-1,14,CASSMTGEDTEAFF,TGTGCCAGCAGTATGACAGGGGAAGACACTGAAGCTTTCTTT
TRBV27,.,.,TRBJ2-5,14,CASSERGSYETQYF,TGTGCCAGCAGTGAGAGGGGGTCCTACGAGACCCAGTACTTC
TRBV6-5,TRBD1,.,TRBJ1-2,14,CASSSGQGAEGYTF,TGTGCCAGCAGTTCCGGACAGGGGGCGGAAGGCTACACCTTC
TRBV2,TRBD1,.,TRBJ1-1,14,CASSGQGKGTEAFF,TGTGCCAGCAGTGGACAGGGGAAGGGAACTGAAGCTTTCTTT
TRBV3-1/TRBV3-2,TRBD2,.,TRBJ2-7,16,CASSQALAGDTYEQYF,TGTGCCAGCAGCCAAGCTCTAGCGGGGGACACCTACGAGCAGTACTTC
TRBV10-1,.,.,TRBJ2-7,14,CASTSPTDPYEQYF,TGCGCCAGCACCTCTCCGACAGACCCCTACGAGCAGTACTTC
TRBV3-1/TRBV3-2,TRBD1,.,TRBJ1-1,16,CASSPGTGGPNTEAFF,TGTGCCAGCAGCCCTGGGACAGGGGGGCCCAACACTGAAGCTTTCTTT
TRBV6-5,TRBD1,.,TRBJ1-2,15,CASSSLWTGPYGYTF,TGTGCCAGCAGTTCGCTCTGGACAGGACCCTATGGCTACACCTTC
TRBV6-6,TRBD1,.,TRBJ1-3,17,CASSPQDRVRSGNTIYF,TGTGCCAGCAGTCCTCAGGACAGGGTCCGCTCCGGAAACACCATATATTTT